The sequence of this T cell receptor beta chain was determined in a study of cytomegalovirus exposure and HLA in healthy donors. Broader study findings: A missense DCLRE1C variant was associated with V- and J-gene trimming of TCR beta chains in a later analysis, and an independent cohort replicated the association. Productive rates of about 87% or about 30% were seen for most TCR beta V segments in an earlier analysis. Accurate prediction of HLA-A and HLA-B alleles (for most subjects) was reportedly achieved from TCR beta sequences. Several top significant clusters appeared, in a later analysis, to be linked to common viral pathogens.

CDR1 is MGHRA and CDR2 is YSYEKL in the germline V gene. The junction had 5 bases not matched to a gene; V was cut back by 1 base and J by 8 bases. The CDR3 runs 15 residues. Researchers ran the PCR with 60 Vbeta and 13 Jbeta primers. TCRdb keeps only in-frame clones here, not all; method: immunoSEQ multiplex PCR. The sample shows some 130,000 clones, 82% of them seen only once. Note on this clone: The antigen is undetermined.

The chain recombines TRBV4-1 with TRBJ2-1; 10 bases map to TRBD2. Sequencing was performed on PBMCs. This clonotype was obtained from a boy younger than 10 in good health and CMV-seronegative. The CDR3 here is CASSQVASGSYEQFF. The CDR3 nucleotides are TGCGCCAGCAGCCAAGTGGCTAGCGGGAGCTATGAGCAGTTCTTC.